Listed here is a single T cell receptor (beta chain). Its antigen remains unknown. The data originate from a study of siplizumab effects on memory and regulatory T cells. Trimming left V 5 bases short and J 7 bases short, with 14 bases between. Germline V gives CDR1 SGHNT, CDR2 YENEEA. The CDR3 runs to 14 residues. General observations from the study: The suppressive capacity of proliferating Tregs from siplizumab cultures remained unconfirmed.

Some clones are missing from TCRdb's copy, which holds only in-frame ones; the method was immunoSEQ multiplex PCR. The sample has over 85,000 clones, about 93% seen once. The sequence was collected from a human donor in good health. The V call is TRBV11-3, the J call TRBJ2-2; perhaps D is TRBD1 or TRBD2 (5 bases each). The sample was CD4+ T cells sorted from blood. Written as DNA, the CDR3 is TGTGCCAGCAGCCCCCTGTCGAGGGGCGGGGAGCTGTTTTTT. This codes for CASSPLSRGGELFF.